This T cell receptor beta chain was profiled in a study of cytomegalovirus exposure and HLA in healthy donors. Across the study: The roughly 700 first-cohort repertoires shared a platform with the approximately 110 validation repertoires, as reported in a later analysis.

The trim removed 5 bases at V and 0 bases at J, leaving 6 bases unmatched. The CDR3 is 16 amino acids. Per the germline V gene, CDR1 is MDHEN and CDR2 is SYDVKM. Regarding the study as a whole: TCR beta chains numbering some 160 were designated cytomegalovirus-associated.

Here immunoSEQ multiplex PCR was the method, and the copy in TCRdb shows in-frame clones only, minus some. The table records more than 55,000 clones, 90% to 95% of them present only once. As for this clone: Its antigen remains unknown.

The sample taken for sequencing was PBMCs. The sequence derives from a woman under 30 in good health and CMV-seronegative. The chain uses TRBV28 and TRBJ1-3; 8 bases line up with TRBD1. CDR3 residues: CASSTPGTGSGNTIYF. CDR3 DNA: TGTGCCAGCAGTACCCCCGGGACAGGCTCTGGAAACACCATATATTTT.